These 12 T cell receptor beta chains came from one sample sequenced in a study of blood T cell repertoires in COVID-19. Clones were sequenced by immunoSEQ multiplex PCR, and TCRdb holds only the in-frame ones, with some missing. The sample includes about 69,000 clones, 65% to 85% seen only once; the top ten take 16%. What was sequenced was peripheral blood. Source of these receptors: a man between 60 and 75 years old with acute or convalescent COVID-19.

The rearrangement joins TRBV5-6 to TRBJ2-2; 8 positions match TRBD2. In germline, CDR1 is SGHDT, CDR2 YYEEEE. The CDR3 has 16 residues. V was pared by 4 bases and J by 3 bases, with 8 bases of the junction left unmatched. This chain's CDR3 is CASSPGGRVDTGELFF. The CDR3 nucleotides read TGTGCCAGCAGCCCGGGGGGGCGAGTGGACACCGGGGAGCTGTTTTTT.

The gene calls are TRBV5-1 and TRBJ2-1; D call uncertain. Trimming shortened V by 2 bases and J by 0 bases, and 12 bases separated the two germline ends. The CDR3 totals 16 residues. Germline CDR1 is SGHRS and CDR2 is YFSETQ. CDR3 residues: CASSFRTDLSYNEQFF. CDR3 nucleotides: TGCGCCAGCAGCTTCCGAACTGATCTCTCCTACAATGAGCAGTTCTTC.

V gene TRBV30 combines with J gene TRBJ1-2, with D possibly TRBD1 on 5 matching bases. The ends were cut back, 5 bases at V and 6 bases at J, with 13 bases in the middle. This CDR3 comprises 12 residues. Germline V lookup: CDR1 GTSNPN, CDR2 SVGIG (reference sequence). CDR3 sequence reads: CAWPDSRDGYTF. Here the CDR3 DNA reads TGTGCCTGGCCAGACAGCCGAGATGGCTACACCTTC.

The chain joins TRBV4-2 to TRBJ1-2, with TRBD1 matching 9 bases. The germline V gene encodes CDR1 LGHNA and CDR2 YNFKEQ. The CDR3 is 17 residues long. The J segment lost 0 bases and the V segment lost 3 bases, leaving 8 bases of the junction unmatched. The CDR3 DNA follows: TGTGCCAGCAGCCAGTTGGAAACAGGGGGCCCTAACTATGGCTACACCTTC. Protein: CASSQLETGGPNYGYTF.

This clone was seen a few times. This chain joins TRBV4-2 and TRBJ2-3, with unresolved D. From germline, CDR1 is LGHNA and CDR2 YNFKEQ. V lost 1 base, J lost 2 bases, and 7 bases lay in between. The length of the CDR3 is 14 residues. CDR3 nucleotide sequence: TGTGCCAGCAGCCAAGGGCTAGTCACAGATACGCAGTATTTT. Encoded protein: CASSQGLVTDTQYF.

The chain links TRBV19 to TRBJ1-6, with a tentative D call TRBD1 (5 bases). CDR1 and CDR2 from the germline V gene are LNHDA and SQIVND (reference sequence). Trimming cost V 6 bases and J 7 bases, with 10 bases left between them. The CDR3 contains 13 residues. The CDR3 loop is CASRQDGNSPLHF. As DNA, the CDR3 is TGTGCCAGTAGACAGGACGGGAATTCACCCCTCCACTTT.

V usage is TRBV7-2 and J usage is TRBJ1-5, with TRBD1 matching over 8 bases. CDR1 is SGHTA and CDR2 is FQGNSA in the germline V gene. The CDR3 is 16 residues long. V shed 5 bases and J 0 bases; nucleotides not matched to a gene: 6. The CDR3 sequence is CASSDRGVYSNQPQHF. The DNA for the CDR3 is TGTGCCAGCAGCGACAGGGGAGTATATAGCAATCAGCCCCAGCATTTT.

The V call is TRBV3-1 (or the pseudogene TRBV3-2), the J call TRBJ1-2, with unresolved D. CDR1 is LGHDT, CDR2 YNNKEL, per germline (reference sequence). V lost 4 bases, J lost 0 bases, and 12 bases lay in between. This CDR3 contains 15 residues. The CDR3 region has the DNA TGTGCCAGCAGCCCAATGGGCGGGGCTAACTATGGCTACACCTTC. Translated: CASSPMGGANYGYTF.

The chain has TRBV7-6 and TRBJ2-1; 8 bases are shared with TRBD2. Germline V gene data show CDR1 as SGHVS and CDR2 as FNYEAQ. Losses at the gene ends were 1 base for V and 3 bases for J; bases not matched to a gene: 5. This CDR3 is built from 16 residues. The CDR3: CASSLVRGGLYNEQFF. The CDR3 DNA reads as TGTGCCAGCAGCTTAGTACGGGGGGGGCTCTACAATGAGCAGTTCTTC.

This chain joins TRBV5-8 and TRBJ1-1; no definite D call. V was cut by 0 bases and J by 1 base, with 10 bases left in between. This CDR3 is built from 15 residues. Germline lookup yields CDR1 SGHTS and CDR2 YDEGEE. CDR3: CASSLDPGQNTEAFF. The CDR3 bases are TGTGCCAGCAGCTTGGATCCGGGTCAGAACACTGAAGCTTTCTTT. The whole variable domain, filled in from reference TRBV5-8 and TRBJ1-1, reads EAGVTQSPTHLIKTRGQQATLRCSPISGHTSVYWYQQALGLGLQFLLWYDEGEERNRGNFPPRFSGRQFPNYSSELNVNALELEDSALYLCASSLDPGQNTEAFFGQGTRLTVV.

This chain connects TRBV2 to TRBJ2-5; perhaps TRBD2 as D (6 bases). The germline V gene encodes CDR1 SNHLY and CDR2 FYNNEI. V lost 5 bases and J 5 bases, leaving 24 bases between the germline ends. This CDR3 has 17 amino acids. The CDR3 loop is CASSSAFSGFSRETQYF. The CDR3 nucleotides are TGTGCCAGCAGTTCCGCATTTAGCGGTTTCTCACGGGAGACCCAGTACTTC.

The rearrangement links TRBV2 to TRBJ1-1; 7 positions agree with TRBD1. Germline V lookup: CDR1 SNHLY, CDR2 FYNNEI. CDR3 length: 15 amino acids. V trimming: 6 bases; J trimming: 1 base; junction bases outside the gene matches: 8. This CDR3 reads CASSPLGQRNTEAFF. In DNA, the CDR3 is TGTGCCAGCAGCCCATTGGGACAGAGGAACACTGAAGCTTTCTTT.